The 23 T cell receptor beta chains given below trace back to one sample, sequenced in a study of blood T cell repertoires in COVID-19. The method was immunoSEQ multiplex PCR; TCRdb's version includes in-frame clones alone and lacks a portion of them. The sample lists under 200,000 clones, 88% seen once, with around 5.8% in the top ten. The sample comprised peripheral blood. The receptors shown here come from a middle-aged man with active or convalescent COVID-19.

The chain is built from TRBV5-1 and TRBJ2-7; 8 nucleotides line up with TRBD1. The CDR3 length is 13 residues. The germline gives CDR1 SGHRS, CDR2 YFSETQ. V shed 3 bases, J shed 6 bases, and the junction held 5 bases outside the gene matches. The CDR3 reads CASSWQTGVEQYF. DNA for the CDR3: TGCGCCAGCAGCTGGCAGACAGGGGTCGAGCAGTACTTC.

Only one count was recorded for this clone. The chain couples TRBV19 to TRBJ2-6; D not resolved. Germline assignment: CDR1 LNHDA and CDR2 SQIVND (reference sequence). The CDR3 loop spans 15 amino acids. With 3 bases removed from V and 0 bases from J, the gap between germline ends came to 6 bases. CDR3 nucleotides: TGTGCCAGTAGTATCGACAACTCTGGGGCCAACGTCCTGACTTTC. As protein: CASSIDNSGANVLTF.

The chain joins TRBV19 to TRBJ1-2, with unresolved D. The CDR3 length is 11 residues. V gave up 3 bases and J gave up 3 bases, with 2 bases separating them. The germline V gene encodes CDR1 LNHDA and CDR2 SQIVND (reference sequence). CDR3: CASSIDYGYTF. The CDR3 nucleotides are TGTGCCAGTAGTATCGACTATGGCTACACCTTC.

The chain combines TRBV27 with TRBJ2-2, with a weak D call TRBD2 (6 bases). The V gene lost 3 bases and the J gene lost 6 bases, with 14 bases spanning the gap. The germline gives CDR1 MNHEY, CDR2 SMNVEV (reference sequence). This CDR3 region has 15 residues. CDR3 coding DNA: TGTGCCAGCAGTTTCCTTCCGGCGGGGTCCGGGGAGCTGTTTTTT. The encoded protein is CASSFLPAGSGELFF.

V usage is TRBV19 and J usage is TRBJ1-5, with TRBD1 identical over 7 bases. Germline trimming cut 1 base from V and 7 bases from J; bases unmatched to any gene: 19. The CDR3 extends over 19 amino acids. Germline CDR1 and CDR2: LNHDA and SQIVND (reference sequence). The CDR3 nucleotides read TGTGCCAGTAGTATAGCTCGCCAAGGGACAGCCCCTGTCCGGCAGCCCCAGCATTTT. Protein product: CASSIARQGTAPVRQPQHF. Complete variable domain (other parts from reference TRBV19 and TRBJ1-5): DGGITQSPKYLFRKEGQNVTLSCEQNLNHDAMYWYRQDPGQGLRLIYYSQIVNDFQKGDIAEGYSVSREKKESFPLTVTSAQKNPTAFYLCASSIARQGTAPVRQPQHFGDGTRLSIL.

V usage is TRBV18 and J usage is TRBJ2-1; 7 bases map to TRBD2. Trimming cost V 3 bases and J 9 bases; bases outside gene matches: 2. The germline gives CDR1 KGHSH, CDR2 LQKENI. The CDR3 runs 12 residues. The CDR3 loop is CASSPWGGEQFF. Written as DNA, the CDR3 is TGTGCCAGCTCACCTTGGGGGGGTGAGCAGTTCTTC.

The rearrangement links TRBV3-1 (or the pseudogene TRBV3-2) to TRBJ2-7; D may be TRBD2 (6 bases). Germline V lookup: CDR1 LGHDT, CDR2 YNNKEL (reference sequence). V shed 1 base and J shed 6 bases, with 13 bases lying between them. The CDR3 has 14 amino acids. For the CDR3, the DNA is TGTGCCAGCAGCCAAGGGCGCGGGATTGCCGAGCAGTACTTC. Its translation is CASSQGRGIAEQYF.

The V and J genes are TRBV19 and TRBJ1-3, with 9 bases identical to TRBD1. The CDR3 extends over 16 amino acids. The V gene end was trimmed by 2 bases and the J gene end by 2 bases; junction bases not matched to a gene: 4. The V gene's germline CDR1 is LNHDA and CDR2 SQIVND (reference sequence). CDR3 protein: CASSISGTGPGNTIYF. The CDR3 nucleotides are TGTGCCAGTAGTATATCCGGGACAGGGCCTGGAAACACCATATATTTT.

V and J are TRBV29-1 and TRBJ1-4; TRBD1 agrees at 8 bases. Germline V gene lookup returns CDR1 SQVTM and CDR2 ANQGSEA. Germline trimming cut 4 bases from V and 3 bases from J; bases unmatched to any gene: 7. The CDR3 runs to 15 residues. The CDR3 DNA reads TGCAGCGTTGGACAGACAGGGGTGCCTAATGAAAAACTGTTTTTT. Its protein product is CSVGQTGVPNEKLFF.

The rearrangement links TRBV30 to TRBJ2-2; 9 bases are shared with TRBD2. The ends lost 4 bases at V and 10 bases at J; junction bases unmatched: 7. CDR1 is GTSNPN, CDR2 SVGIG, per germline (reference sequence). The CDR3 runs to 13 residues. CDR3 bases: TGTGCCTGGATCGCGGGAGGGCTGGAGGAGCTGTTTTTT. Translated: CAWIAGGLEELFF.

This chain connects TRBV6-6 to TRBJ1-2; tentative D call: TRBD1 (5 bases). This CDR3 is 13 amino acids long. With 4 bases removed from V and 1 base from J, the gap between germline ends came to 7 bases. Germline V lookup: CDR1 MNHNY, CDR2 SVGAGI (reference sequence). CDR3 DNA: TGTGCCAGCAGTTCACAGGATAACTATGGCTACACCTTC. It specifies CASSSQDNYGYTF.

The V and J genes are TRBV18 and TRBJ1-2; D ambiguous. The length of the CDR3 is 15 residues. The germline V gene has CDR1 KGHSH and CDR2 LQKENI. The V gene lost 3 bases and the J gene lost 5 bases, with 16 bases spanning the gap. The CDR3 nucleotides are TGTGCCAGCTCACCGCCAAGTGGAGACGGGTATGGCTACACCTTC. This translates into CASSPPSGDGYGYTF. Using reference TRBV18 and TRBJ1-2 for the parts outside the CDR3, the full variable domain is NAGVMQNPRHLVRRRGQEARLRCSPMKGHSHVYWYRQLPEEGLKFMVYLQKENIIDESGMPKERFSAEFPKEGPSILRIQQVVRGDSAAYFCASSPPSGDGYGYTFGSGTRLTVV.

V usage is TRBV7-2 and J usage is TRBJ2-2, with 9 positions matching TRBD1. The germline V gene has CDR1 SGHTA and CDR2 FQGNSA. Germline trimming cut 4 bases from V and 6 bases from J; bases unmatched to any gene: 9. The CDR3 totals 16 residues. CDR3 coding DNA: TGTGCCAGCAGCTCAGGGACAGGGATGGGTCCCGGGGAGCTGTTTTTT. Translation: CASSSGTGMGPGELFF.

This clone was observed once. The gene calls are TRBV4-3 and TRBJ1-2; possible D gene TRBD1, 5 bases. Trimming pared 4 bases from V and 8 bases from J, leaving 17 bases between. Germline V gene data show CDR1 as LGHNA and CDR2 as YSLEER. The CDR3 length is 14 residues. CDR3 nucleotide sequence: TGCGCCAGCAGCCCGGCCAGGGCCTCGAGGGGCTACACCTTC. This gives the protein CASSPARASRGYTF.

In regard to this clone: Mismatch with germline at one junction end may stem from a read error. The rearrangement joins TRBV23-1 to TRBJ1-6; the D gene is possibly TRBD1 (5 bases). TRBV23-1 carries the ORF label, with uncertain function. This CDR3 is built from 14 residues. For the CDR3, the DNA is TGTAACCCCCAGGGTGAGTCCTATAATTCACCCCTCCACTTT. Amino acids: CNPQGESYNSPLHF.

The J gene is TRBJ1-2, the V gene TRBV25-1; 10 nucleotides match TRBD1. Trimming took 3 bases from V and 8 from J; bases not matched to a gene: 12. The germline V gene encodes CDR1 MGHDK and CDR2 SYGVNS. This CDR3 region has 16 residues. The CDR3 region is CASSEGIGTGVAGYTF. CDR3 nucleotides: TGTGCCAGCAGTGAGGGAATAGGGACAGGGGTTGCCGGCTACACCTTC.

The V and J genes are TRBV19 and TRBJ2-1, with D possibly TRBD2 on 5 matching bases. With 5 bases removed from V and 5 bases from J, the gap between germline ends came to 10 bases. The length of the CDR3 is 13 residues. Germline assignment: CDR1 LNHDA and CDR2 SQIVND (reference sequence). The CDR3 bases are TGTGCCAGTAGTGATACTAGGGACAATGAGCAGTTCTTC. It translates to CASSDTRDNEQFF.

The rearrangement links TRBV19 to TRBJ1-2, with D maybe TRBD1 (6 bases). Germline V lookup: CDR1 LNHDA, CDR2 SQIVND (reference sequence). CDR3 length: 15 residues. V lost 3 bases and J 4 bases, leaving 15 bases between the germline ends. Written as DNA, the CDR3 is TGTGCCAGTAGTATCCCCGGACAGCTATTCTATGGCTACACCTTC. Its protein is CASSIPGQLFYGYTF.

The chain links TRBV2 to TRBJ2-7; no reliable D call. The CDR3 length is 11 residues. Per germline, CDR1 SNHLY and CDR2 FYNNEI. V dropped 7 bases and J dropped 2 bases, with 6 bases sitting between them. CDR3 bases: TGTGCCAGCACCGAGGCCTACGAGCAGTACTTC. Amino acid sequence: CASTEAYEQYF.

The chain has TRBV27 and TRBJ2-3; perhaps TRBD2 as D (5 bases). CDR1 and CDR2 from the germline V gene are MNHEY and SMNVEV (reference sequence). The V gene lost 4 bases and the J gene lost 12 bases, with 11 bases spanning the gap. The CDR3 sequence is 11 residues long. CDR3 nucleotide sequence: TGTGCCAGCAGTTCGGGAAGAGGTCAGTATTTT. Its translation is CASSSGRGQYF.

The rearrangement uses TRBV19 and TRBJ2-1, with 9 positions matching TRBD2. V lost 7 bases, J lost 4 bases, and 11 bases stayed unmatched. The CDR3 is 16 residues long. The germline CDR1 and CDR2 sequences are LNHDA and SQIVND (reference sequence). CDR3 region: CASTLIAGVGYNEQFF. The CDR3 DNA sequence: TGTGCCAGTACTCTCATAGCGGGAGTTGGGTACAATGAGCAGTTCTTC.

This chain uses TRBV29-1 with TRBJ2-7; D might be TRBD1 (6 bases). Trimming removed 5 bases from V and 1 base from J, with 18 bases in between. The CDR3 is 15 amino acids. The germline gives CDR1 SQVTM, CDR2 ANQGSEA. The CDR3, as DNA: TGCAGCGTTCTCCCCCAAATAGGACAGTCCTACGAGCAGTACTTC. Protein sequence: CSVLPQIGQSYEQYF.

The CDR3 bases are TGCGCCAGCAGCCAAGACGCAGGGGGTGGGAATTCACCCCTCCACTTT. It yields the protein CASSQDAGGGNSPLHF. The chain has TRBV4-3 and TRBJ1-6; the match to TRBD1 covers 7 bases. Germline V gene data show CDR1 as LGHNA and CDR2 as YSLEER. The CDR3 is 16 residues long. Trimming at V came to 0 bases and at J to 7 bases, leaving 6 bases not matched to a gene.